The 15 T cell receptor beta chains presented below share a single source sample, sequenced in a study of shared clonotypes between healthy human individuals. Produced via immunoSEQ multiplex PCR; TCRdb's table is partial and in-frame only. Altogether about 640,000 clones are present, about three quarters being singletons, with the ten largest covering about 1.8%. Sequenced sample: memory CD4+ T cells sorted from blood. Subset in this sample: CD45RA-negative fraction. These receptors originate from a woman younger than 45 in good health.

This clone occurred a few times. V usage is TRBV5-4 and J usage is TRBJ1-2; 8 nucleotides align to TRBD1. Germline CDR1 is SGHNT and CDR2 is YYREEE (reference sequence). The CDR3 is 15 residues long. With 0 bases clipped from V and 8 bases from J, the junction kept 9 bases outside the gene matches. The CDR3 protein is CASSLALGQGGGYTF. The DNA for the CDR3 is TGTGCCAGCAGCTTGGCCCTCGGACAGGGCGGCGGCTACACCTTC. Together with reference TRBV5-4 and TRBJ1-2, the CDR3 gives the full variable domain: ETGVTQSPTHLIKTRGQQVTLRCSSQSGHNTVSWYQQALGQGPQFIFQYYREEENGRGNFPPRFSGLQFPNYSSELNVNALELDDSALYLCASSLALGQGGGYTFGSGTRLTVV.

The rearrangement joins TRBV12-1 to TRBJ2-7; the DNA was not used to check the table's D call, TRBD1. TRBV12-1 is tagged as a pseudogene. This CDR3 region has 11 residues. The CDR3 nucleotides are TGTGCCCTGGACATAAGCTACGAGCAGTACTTC. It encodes CALDISYEQYF.

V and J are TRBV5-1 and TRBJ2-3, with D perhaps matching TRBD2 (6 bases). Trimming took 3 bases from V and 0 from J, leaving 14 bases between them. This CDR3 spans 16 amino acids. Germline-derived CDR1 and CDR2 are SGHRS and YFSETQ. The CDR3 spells CASSSRGGTSTDTQYF. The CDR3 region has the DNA TGCGCCAGCAGCTCCCGGGGCGGGACTAGCACAGATACGCAGTATTTT.

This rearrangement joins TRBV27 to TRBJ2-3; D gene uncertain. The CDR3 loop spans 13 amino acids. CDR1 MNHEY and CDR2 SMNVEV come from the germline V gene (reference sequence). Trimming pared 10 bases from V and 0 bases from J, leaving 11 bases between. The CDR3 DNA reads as TGTGCCACCCGACCTCAAAGCACAGATACGCAGTATTTT. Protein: CATRPQSTDTQYF.

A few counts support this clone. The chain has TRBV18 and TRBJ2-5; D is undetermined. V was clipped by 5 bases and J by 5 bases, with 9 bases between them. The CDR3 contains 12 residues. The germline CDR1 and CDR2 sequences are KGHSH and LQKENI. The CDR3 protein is CASSSVRETQYF. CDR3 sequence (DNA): TGTGCCAGCTCATCGGTCCGGGAGACCCAGTACTTC.

The CDR3 is CASRLGFSSYNEQFF. CDR3 in DNA: TGTGCCAGCAGGTTGGGCTTCAGCTCCTACAATGAGCAGTTCTTC. This chain connects TRBV27 to TRBJ2-1; D unresolved. The germline V gene encodes CDR1 MNHEY and CDR2 SMNVEV (reference sequence). Trimming left V 6 bases short and J 0 bases short, with 12 bases between. The CDR3 has 15 amino acids.

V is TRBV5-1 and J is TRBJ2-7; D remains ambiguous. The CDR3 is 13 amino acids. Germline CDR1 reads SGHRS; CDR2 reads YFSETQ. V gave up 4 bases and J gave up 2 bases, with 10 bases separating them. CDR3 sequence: CASSRAETYEQYF. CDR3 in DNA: TGCGCCAGCAGCCGGGCGGAAACCTACGAGCAGTACTTC.

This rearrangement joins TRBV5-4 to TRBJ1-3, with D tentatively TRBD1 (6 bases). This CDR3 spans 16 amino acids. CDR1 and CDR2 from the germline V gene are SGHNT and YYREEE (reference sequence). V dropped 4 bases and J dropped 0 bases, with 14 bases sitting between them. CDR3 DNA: TGTGCCAGCAGCCTTCAGGGGCTCATCTCTGGAAACACCATATATTTT. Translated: CASSLQGLISGNTIYF.

The CDR3: CASSQEAGRDEQFF. CDR3 DNA: TGTGCCAGCAGCCAAGAAGCGGGCCGGGATGAGCAGTTCTTC. This chain connects TRBV4-2 to TRBJ2-1; D is possibly TRBD2 (6 bases). CDR1 and CDR2 from the germline V gene are LGHNA and YNFKEQ. V gave up 0 bases and J gave up 8 bases, with 11 bases separating them. The CDR3 is 14 residues long.

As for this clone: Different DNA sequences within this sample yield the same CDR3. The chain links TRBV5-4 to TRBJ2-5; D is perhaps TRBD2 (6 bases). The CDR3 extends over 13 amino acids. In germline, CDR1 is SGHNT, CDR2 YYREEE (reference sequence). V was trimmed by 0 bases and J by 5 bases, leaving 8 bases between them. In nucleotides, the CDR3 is TGTGCCAGCAGCTTGGGGGGGGACGAGACCCAGTACTTC. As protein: CASSLGGDETQYF.

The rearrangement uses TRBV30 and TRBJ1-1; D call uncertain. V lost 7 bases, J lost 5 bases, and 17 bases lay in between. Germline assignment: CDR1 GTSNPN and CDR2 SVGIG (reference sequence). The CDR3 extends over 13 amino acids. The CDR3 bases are TGTGCCTATGACGGACGTGGTTGGACTGAAGCTTTCTTT. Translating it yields CAYDGRGWTEAFF.

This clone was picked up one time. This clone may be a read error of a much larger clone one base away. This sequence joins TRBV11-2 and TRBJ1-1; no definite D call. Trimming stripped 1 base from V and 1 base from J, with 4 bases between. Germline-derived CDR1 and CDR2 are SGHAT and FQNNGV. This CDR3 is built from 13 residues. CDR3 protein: CASSLASNTEAFF. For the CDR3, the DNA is TGTGCCAGCAGCTTAGCGTCGAACACTGAAGCTTTCTTT.

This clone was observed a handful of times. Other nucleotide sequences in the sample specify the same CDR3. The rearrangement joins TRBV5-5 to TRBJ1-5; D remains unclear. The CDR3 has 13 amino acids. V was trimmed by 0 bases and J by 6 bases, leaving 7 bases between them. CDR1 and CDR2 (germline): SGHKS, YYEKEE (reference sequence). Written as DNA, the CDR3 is TGTGCCAGCAGCTTGGAATGGGGTCAGCCCCAGCATTTT. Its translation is CASSLEWGQPQHF.

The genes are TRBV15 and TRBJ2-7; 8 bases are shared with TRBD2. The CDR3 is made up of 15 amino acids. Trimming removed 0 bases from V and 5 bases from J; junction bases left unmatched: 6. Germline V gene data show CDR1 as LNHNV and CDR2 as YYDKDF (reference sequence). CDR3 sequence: CATSRDRAGGHEQYF. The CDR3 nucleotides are TGTGCCACCAGCAGAGATAGGGCGGGAGGTCACGAGCAGTACTTC.

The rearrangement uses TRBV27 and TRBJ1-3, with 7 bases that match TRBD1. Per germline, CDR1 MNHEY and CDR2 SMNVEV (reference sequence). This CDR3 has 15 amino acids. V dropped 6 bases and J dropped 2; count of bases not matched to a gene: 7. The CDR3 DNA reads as TGTGCCAGCAGACCGACTCAGGGGGCTGGAAACACCATATATTTT. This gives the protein CASRPTQGAGNTIYF.